These 22 T cell receptor beta chains were sequenced from one sample in a study of T cell clonality in common variable immunodeficiency. Findings of the study overall: Reportedly, TCR beta sequences from common variable immunodeficiency showed fewer deletions and N-nucleotide insertions.

Libraries were prepared by immunoSEQ multiplex PCR; TCRdb keeps only in-frame clonotypes and omits some of them. The sample shows about 34,000 clones, no singletons; the ten largest hold less than 30%. Antigens for these TCRs are unknown. The sample comprised peripheral blood mononuclear cells. Receptors originate from a human donor with common variable immunodeficiency.

This clone occurred many times. The read stops 3 residues short of the end of the CDR3; the missing end is completed from the germline J gene. This rearrangement joins TRBV4-1 to TRBJ2-1; the D gene is possibly TRBD1 (6 bases). Trimming took off 3 bases at V and 5 bases at J, with 20 bases between the two ends. This CDR3 contains 17 residues. The germline V gene encodes CDR1 MGHRA and CDR2 YSYEKL. CDR3 DNA (partial): TGCGCCAGCAGCCAGAGTGGGACACCCCTTGGGAACAATGAG. Protein product: CASSQSGTPLGNNE. The entire CDR3 sequence reads CASSQSGTPLGNNEQFF.

This clone was counted many times. The read is 3 residues too short to cover the CDR3 end, so that end is filled in from the germline J gene. This chain links TRBV14 with TRBJ2-2; no definite D call. The CDR3 runs 12 residues. Trimming removed 6 bases at V and 7 bases at J, with 9 bases between. CDR1 and CDR2 from the germline V gene are SGHDN and FVKESK. The covered CDR3 bases are TGTGCCAGCAGTCGCTCCGGCGGGGAG. Translated: CASSRSGGE. In full, the CDR3 is CASSRSGGELFF.

CDR3 residues: CASSLGQERSGNTIYF. The CDR3 DNA, read in part, is TGCGCCAGCAGCTTGGGACAGGAACGCTCTGGAAACACC. This rearrangement joins TRBV5-1 to TRBJ1-3, with a tentative D call TRBD1 (6 bases). The read finishes 3 residues shy of the CDR3 end, and the germline J gene is used to complete it. V was cut by 0 bases and J by 0 bases, with 10 bases left in between. This CDR3 has 16 residues. Germline CDR1 SGHRS, CDR2 YFSETQ.

This clone was seen a few times. The sequenced fragment ends 3 residues before the CDR3 boundary, so the rest is inferred from the germline J gene. The chain couples TRBV7-8 to TRBJ1-1, with D perhaps matching TRBD1 (5 bases). The ends were cut back, 6 bases at V and 5 bases at J, with 16 bases in the middle. The CDR3 has 14 amino acids. From germline, CDR1 is SGHVS and CDR2 FQNEAQ. The DNA read from the CDR3 is TGTGCCAGCAGTGAAACGCGGGGACGGACTGAA. This sequence encodes CASSETRGRTE. The CDR3, in full, reads CASSETRGRTEAFF. Based on the CDR3 plus reference TRBV7-8 and TRBJ1-1, the full variable domain is GAGVSQSPRYKVAKRGQDVALRCDPISGHVSLFWYQQALGQGPEFLTYFQNEAQLDKSGLPSDRFFAERPEGSVSTLKIQRTQQEDSAVYLCASSETRGRTEAFFGQGTRLTVV.

This clone appeared many times. The CDR3 protein is CASSLIEGWYYEQYF. The DNA read from the CDR3 is TGTGCCAGCAGCTTAATCGAGGGCTGGTACTACGAG. The chain employs TRBV7-9 and TRBJ2-7, with TRBD2 as a possible D gene (5 bases). The read terminates 3 residues ahead of where the CDR3 ends, so the germline J gene completes it. Between the trimmed V and J ends, which lost 2 bases and 3 bases, there was a span of 14 bases. Germline values: CDR1 SEHNR, CDR2 FQNEAQ (reference sequence). The length of the CDR3 is 15 residues.

This clone has ten or more counts. The CDR3 end lies 3 residues beyond the end of the read and is filled in from the germline J gene. This chain joins TRBV7-9 and TRBJ2-5, with D possibly matching TRBD1 (6 bases). There are 14 residues in the CDR3. Trimming took off 6 bases at V and 4 bases at J, with 15 bases between the two ends. From germline, CDR1 is SEHNR and CDR2 FQNEAQ (reference sequence). The DNA read from the CDR3 is TGTGCCAGCAGGCGAACAGGGATTGGAGAGACC. Residues: CASRRTGIGET. The entire CDR3 sequence reads CASRRTGIGETQYF.

Remarks on this clone: The sequenced fragment ends 3 residues before the CDR3 boundary, so the rest is inferred from the germline J gene. The chain recombines TRBV7-9 with TRBJ1-2, with TRBD1 matching 8 bases. The CDR3 sequence is 15 residues long. V lost 1 base and J lost 5; bases outside the gene matches: 6. CDR1 SEHNR and CDR2 FQNEAQ come from the germline V gene (reference sequence). The CDR3 DNA, read in part, is TGTGCCAGCAGCTTAGGGACAGGGATTATATATGGC. Protein sequence: CASSLGTGIIYG. The whole CDR3 sequence is CASSLGTGIIYGYTF.

This clone was counted between two and nine times. The read ends 3 residues shy of where the CDR3 ends; the end is completed using the germline J gene. The chain recombines TRBV7-9 with TRBJ2-7; D may be TRBD2 (5 bases). The V end lost 10 bases, the J end lost 5 bases, and 18 bases lay between the germline ends. Germline lookup yields CDR1 SEHNR and CDR2 FQNEAQ (reference sequence). CDR3 length: 13 amino acids. The CDR3 region is CATTPEGRDEQYF. Partial CDR3 DNA: TGTGCCACGACCCCGGAAGGGCGGGACGAG.

As to this clone: Coverage ceases 3 residues before the CDR3 finishes, and the germline J gene fills in the end. The V and J genes are TRBV7-2 and TRBJ2-1; 7 nucleotides match TRBD2. Germline-derived CDR1 and CDR2 are SGHTA and FQGNSA. V gave up 3 bases and J gave up 1 base; unmatched junction bases: 3. The length of the CDR3 is 15 residues. CDR3: CASSFAGVSYNEQFF. The CDR3 DNA, read in part, is TGTGCCAGCAGCTTCGCGGGAGTTTCCTACAATGAG.

The table lists this clone with a few counts. The read ends 3 residues before the CDR3 terminus; that terminus is restored from the germline J gene. The rearrangement uses TRBV7-8 and TRBJ2-1; 9 bases line up with TRBD2. This CDR3 is 18 amino acids long. Trimming took 5 bases from V and 3 from J; bases not matched to a gene: 14. Germline CDR1 and CDR2: SGHVS and FQNEAQ. The CDR3: CASSVRGGSGRSYNEQFF. The covered CDR3 bases are TGTGCCAGCAGCGTACGCGGTGGGAGCGGGAGGAGCTACAATGAG.

This clone showed up many times. Read data end 3 residues before the CDR3 end; the end is taken from the germline J gene. This chain joins TRBV5-1 and TRBJ2-3; D is undetermined. The V gene lost 0 bases and the J gene lost 0 bases, with 5 bases spanning the gap. The CDR3 contains 14 residues. Germline CDR1 reads SGHRS; CDR2 reads YFSETQ. CDR3 region: CASSLERSTDTQYF. CDR3 DNA (partial): TGCGCCAGCAGCTTGGAGCGTAGCACAGATACG.

This clone was picked up a small number of times. The read is 3 residues too short to cover the CDR3 end, so that end is filled in from the germline J gene. The rearrangement links TRBV7-2 to TRBJ2-5, with 11 bases fitting TRBD2. Germline V gene data show CDR1 as SGHTA and CDR2 as FQGNSA. The junction had 1 base not matched to a gene; V was cut back by 4 bases and J by 0 bases. The CDR3 totals 15 residues. The part of the CDR3 DNA that was read is TGTGCCAGCAGCTCTAGCGGGAGGTACCAAGAGACC. Translation: CASSSSGRYQET. The CDR3 as a whole reads CASSSSGRYQETQYF. Complete variable domain (other parts from reference TRBV7-2 and TRBJ2-5): GAGVSQSPSNKVTEKGKDVELRCDPISGHTALYWYRQSLGQGLEFLIYFQGNSAPDKSGLPSDRFSAERTGGSVSTLTIQRTQQEDSAVYLCASSSSGRYQETQYFGPGTRLLVL.

The table lists this clone with many counts. The sequenced fragment ends 3 residues before the CDR3 boundary, so the rest is inferred from the germline J gene. J is TRBJ1-2 and V is TRBV2, with 7 positions matching TRBD1. Germline V lookup: CDR1 SNHLY, CDR2 FYNNEI. V shed 1 base and J 4 bases; nucleotides not matched to a gene: 9. The CDR3 loop spans 16 amino acids. The DNA read from the CDR3 is TGTGCCAGCAGTGAAGGGACTATGACAGGGCGCTATGGC. Translating it yields CASSEGTMTGRYG. The complete CDR3 reads CASSEGTMTGRYGYTF. The full variable domain, with the rest looked up from reference TRBV2 and TRBJ1-2, is EPEVTQTPSHQVTQMGQEVILRCVPISNHLYFYWYRQILGQKVEFLVSFYNNEISEKSEIFDDQFSVERPDGSNFTLKIRSTKLEDSAMYFCASSEGTMTGRYGYTFGSGTRLTVV.

By share, this clone counts as large. The DNA ends 3 residues before the CDR3 does, and the rest of the CDR3 is filled in from the germline J gene. This rearrangement joins TRBV27 to TRBJ2-7; 10 nucleotides agree with TRBD1. The CDR3 consists of 16 residues. From germline, CDR1 is MNHEY and CDR2 SMNVEV (reference sequence). V was clipped by 5 bases and J by 2 bases; unmatched bases: 9. The part of the CDR3 DNA that was read is TGTGCCAGCAGTAGAGGGACAGGGGAACTCACCTACGAG. It specifies CASSRGTGELTYE. The whole CDR3 sequence is CASSRGTGELTYEQYF.

This clone was recorded at least ten times. The read terminates 3 residues ahead of where the CDR3 ends, so the germline J gene completes it. The V gene is TRBV30, the J gene TRBJ1-1; a weak D match, TRBD1 (6 bases). The CDR3 has 12 amino acids. In germline, CDR1 is GTSNPN, CDR2 SVGIG (reference sequence). The CDR3 DNA, read in part, is TGTGCCTGGATGACAGGTCCCGTGGAA. The encoded protein is CAWMTGPVE. The complete CDR3 reads CAWMTGPVEAFF.

In its sample, this clone was seen a few times. The read falls 3 residues short of the CDR3 end, and the missing part is taken from the germline J gene. The rearrangement joins TRBV19 to TRBJ1-1; 7 bases line up with TRBD1. The germline V gene encodes CDR1 LNHDA and CDR2 SQIVND (reference sequence). The trim removed 1 base at V and 4 bases at J, leaving 3 bases unmatched. The CDR3 has 14 residues. The chain's CDR3 is CASSIVQGGTEAFF. CDR3 DNA, as far as it was read: TGTGCCAGTAGTATAGTTCAGGGGGGCACTGAA.

This clone was recorded many times. The CDR3 here is CSGDRGGEAFF. Partial CDR3 DNA: TGCAGCGGAGACAGGGGTGGTGAA. The V call is TRBV29-1, the J call TRBJ1-1, with TRBD1 matching 8 bases. The read ends 3 residues shy of where the CDR3 ends; the end is completed using the germline J gene. Looked up from germline, CDR1 is SQVTM and CDR2 is ANQGSEA. The CDR3 totals 11 residues. V shed 7 bases and J 7 bases; nucleotides not matched to a gene: 5.

This clone was counted many times. The CDR3 extends 3 residues past the end of the read, so its final part is completed from the germline J gene. The chain joins TRBV5-1 to TRBJ1-1; 10 bases line up with TRBD1. This CDR3 comprises 14 residues. CDR1 and CDR2 from the germline V gene are SGHRS and YFSETQ. The DNA read from the CDR3 is TGCGCCAGCAGCTTGGGACAGGGGGCGCAAGGG. Translating gives CASSLGQGAQG. The whole CDR3 is CASSLGQGAQGAFF.

Ten or more counts support this clone. The CDR3 extends 3 residues past the end of the read, so its final part is completed from the germline J gene. This chain joins TRBV23-1 and TRBJ1-5; the match to TRBD1 covers 10 bases. TRBV23-1 is identified as an open reading frame with a role that is uncertain. CDR3 length: 18 residues. The trim removed 3 bases at V and 0 bases at J, leaving 8 bases unmatched. CDR3 loop: CASSQTGTGVSSNQPQHF. Partial CDR3 DNA: TGCGCCAGCAGTCAGACCGGGACAGGGGTGTCTAGCAATCAGCCC.

This clone was picked up a small number of times. The missing CDR3 end, 3 residues past where the read stops, is filled in from the germline J gene. The rearrangement joins TRBV6-1 to TRBJ2-5; 9 bases are a match to TRBD2. The junction had 18 bases not matched to a gene; V was cut back by 5 bases and J by 5 bases. This CDR3 comprises 18 residues. CDR1 and CDR2 (germline): MNHNS, SASEGT. The CDR3 DNA, read in part, is TGTGCCAGCAGTCAAGGCTTCCCCTTAGCGGGAGACGGCGAGACC. This gives the protein CASSQGFPLAGDGET. From start to end, the CDR3 is CASSQGFPLAGDGETQYF.

This clone was seen at least ten times. The CDR3 end falls 3 residues outside the read, so it is completed with the germline J gene. The chain is built from TRBV5-5 and TRBJ2-2, with 11 bases matching TRBD1. Germline trimming cut 5 bases from V and 6 bases from J; bases unmatched to any gene: 6. Germline CDR1 and CDR2: SGHKS and YYEKEE (reference sequence). This CDR3 has 15 residues. Partial CDR3 DNA: TGTGCCAGCAGGCTGGACAGGGGGCGTTCCGGGGAG. Translated: CASRLDRGRSGE. The entire CDR3 is CASRLDRGRSGELFF.

This clone came up a few times. The CDR3 end falls 3 residues outside the read, so it is completed with the germline J gene. This rearrangement joins TRBV7-2 to TRBJ1-2, with D possibly matching TRBD1 (5 bases). This CDR3 comprises 14 residues. The germline V and J ends were trimmed by 3 bases and 6 bases, with 14 bases remaining between them. CDR1 is SGHTA, CDR2 FQGNSA, per germline. The sequenced CDR3 bases are TGTGCCAGCAGCTTCCAGGGTACAAATCATGGC. Encoded protein: CASSFQGTNHG. In full, the CDR3 reads CASSFQGTNHGYTF.